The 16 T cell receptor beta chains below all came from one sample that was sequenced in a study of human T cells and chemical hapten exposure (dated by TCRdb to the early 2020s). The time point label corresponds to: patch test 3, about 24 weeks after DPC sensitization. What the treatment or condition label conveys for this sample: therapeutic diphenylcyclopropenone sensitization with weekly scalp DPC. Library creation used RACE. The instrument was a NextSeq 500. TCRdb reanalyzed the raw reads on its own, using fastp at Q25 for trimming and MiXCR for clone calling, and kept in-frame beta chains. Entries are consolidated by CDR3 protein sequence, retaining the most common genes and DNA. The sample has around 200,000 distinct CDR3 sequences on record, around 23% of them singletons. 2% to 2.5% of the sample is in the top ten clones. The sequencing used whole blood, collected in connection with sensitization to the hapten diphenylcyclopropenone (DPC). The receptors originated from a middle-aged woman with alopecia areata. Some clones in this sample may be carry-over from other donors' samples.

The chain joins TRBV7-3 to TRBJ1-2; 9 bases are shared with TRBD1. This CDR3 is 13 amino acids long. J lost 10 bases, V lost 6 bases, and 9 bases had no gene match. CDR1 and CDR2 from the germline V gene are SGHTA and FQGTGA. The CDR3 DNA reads TGTGCCAGCAGAGGACAGGGGAGCAATGACTACACCTTC. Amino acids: CASRGQGSNDYTF.

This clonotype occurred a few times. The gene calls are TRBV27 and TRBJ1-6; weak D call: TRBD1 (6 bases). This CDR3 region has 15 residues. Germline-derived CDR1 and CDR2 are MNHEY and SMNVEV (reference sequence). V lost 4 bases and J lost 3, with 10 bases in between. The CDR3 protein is CASSSGQYYNSPLHF. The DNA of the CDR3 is TGTGCCAGCAGTTCAGGACAGTACTATAATTCACCCCTCCACTTT.

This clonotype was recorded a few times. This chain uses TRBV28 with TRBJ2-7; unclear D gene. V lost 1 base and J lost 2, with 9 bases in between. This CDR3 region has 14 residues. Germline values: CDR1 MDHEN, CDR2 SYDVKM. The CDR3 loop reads CASSLYVPPYEQYF. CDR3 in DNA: TGTGCCAGCAGTTTATACGTTCCGCCCTACGAGCAGTACTTC.

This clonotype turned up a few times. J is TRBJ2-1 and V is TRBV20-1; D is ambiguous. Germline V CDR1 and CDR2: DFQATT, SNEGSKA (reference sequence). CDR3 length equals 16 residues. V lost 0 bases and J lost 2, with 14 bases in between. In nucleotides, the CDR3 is TGCAGTGCTAGAGATGCTGGTCGAAGCGCCTACAATGAGCAGTTCTTC. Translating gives CSARDAGRSAYNEQFF.

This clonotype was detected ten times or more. The CDR3 here is CASSPTRDRAHNEQFF. The CDR3 region has the DNA TGCGCCAGCAGCCCGACCAGGGACAGGGCCCACAATGAGCAGTTCTTC. The V and J genes are TRBV4-3 and TRBJ2-1, with 9 bases fitting TRBD1. Trimming at V came to 4 bases and at J to 5 bases, leaving 9 bases not matched to a gene. Germline CDR1 reads LGHNA; CDR2 reads YSLEER. This CDR3 is 16 amino acids long.

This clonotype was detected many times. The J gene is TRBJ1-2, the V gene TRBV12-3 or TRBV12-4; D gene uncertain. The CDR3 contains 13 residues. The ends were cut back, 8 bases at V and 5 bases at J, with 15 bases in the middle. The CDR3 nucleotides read TGTGCCAGCGTTTTAAATAGGTCTTATGGCTACACCTTC. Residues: CASVLNRSYGYTF.

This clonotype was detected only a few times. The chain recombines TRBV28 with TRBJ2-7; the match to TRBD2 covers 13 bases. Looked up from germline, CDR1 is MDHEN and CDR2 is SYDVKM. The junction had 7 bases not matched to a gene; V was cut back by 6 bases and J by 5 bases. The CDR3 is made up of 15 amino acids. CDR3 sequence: CASSSAGTSGNEQYF. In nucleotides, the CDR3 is TGTGCCAGCAGCTCGGCGGGGACTAGCGGGAACGAGCAGTACTTC.

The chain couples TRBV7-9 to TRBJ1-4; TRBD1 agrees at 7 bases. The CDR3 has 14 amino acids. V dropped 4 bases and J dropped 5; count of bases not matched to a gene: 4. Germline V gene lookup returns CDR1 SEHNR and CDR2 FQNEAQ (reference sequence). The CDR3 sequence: CASSSRQGNEKLFF. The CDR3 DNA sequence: TGTGCCAGCAGCTCGCGACAGGGAAATGAAAAACTGTTTTTT.

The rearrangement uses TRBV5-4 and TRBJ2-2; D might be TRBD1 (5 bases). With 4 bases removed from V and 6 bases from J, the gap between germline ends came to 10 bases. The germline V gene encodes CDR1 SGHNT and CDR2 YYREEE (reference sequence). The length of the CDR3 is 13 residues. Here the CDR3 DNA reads TGTGCCAGCAGCGTCAGGGTATCCGGGGAGCTGTTTTTT. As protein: CASSVRVSGELFF.

This CDR3 reads CASSFSWSGGDNQPQHF. In DNA form, the CDR3 reads TGTGCCAGCAGTTTCTCATGGAGCGGCGGGGACAATCAGCCCCAGCATTTT. J is TRBJ1-5 and V is TRBV28; unclear D gene. V was trimmed by 3 bases and J by 3 bases, leaving 18 bases between them. Germline-derived CDR1 and CDR2 are MDHEN and SYDVKM. The CDR3 runs 17 residues.

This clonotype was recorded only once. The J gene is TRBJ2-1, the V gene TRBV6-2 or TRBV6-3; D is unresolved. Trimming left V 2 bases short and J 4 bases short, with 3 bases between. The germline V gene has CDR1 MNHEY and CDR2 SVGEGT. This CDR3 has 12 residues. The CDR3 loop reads CASSYPYNEQFF. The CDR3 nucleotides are TGTGCCAGCAGTTACCCATACAATGAGCAGTTCTTC.

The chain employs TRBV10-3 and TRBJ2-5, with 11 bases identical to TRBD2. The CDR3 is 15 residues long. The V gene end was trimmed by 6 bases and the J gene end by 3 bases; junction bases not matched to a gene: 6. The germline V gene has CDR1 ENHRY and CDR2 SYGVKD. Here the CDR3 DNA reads TGTGCCATCAGGGAGACTAGCGGGACTAAAGAGACCCAGTACTTC. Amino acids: CAIRETSGTKETQYF.

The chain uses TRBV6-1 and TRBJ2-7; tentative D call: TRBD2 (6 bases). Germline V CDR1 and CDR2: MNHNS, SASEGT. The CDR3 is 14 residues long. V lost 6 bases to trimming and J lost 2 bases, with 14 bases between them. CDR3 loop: CASRSLANAYEQYF. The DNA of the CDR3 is TGTGCCAGCAGGTCCCTAGCGAATGCCTACGAGCAGTACTTC.

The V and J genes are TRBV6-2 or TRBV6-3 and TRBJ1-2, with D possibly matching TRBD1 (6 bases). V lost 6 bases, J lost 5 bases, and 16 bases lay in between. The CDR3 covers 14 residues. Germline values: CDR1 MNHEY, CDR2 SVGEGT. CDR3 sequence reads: CASSPDRRGYGYTF. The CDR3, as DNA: TGTGCCAGCAGCCCCGACAGGAGGGGTTATGGCTACACCTTC.

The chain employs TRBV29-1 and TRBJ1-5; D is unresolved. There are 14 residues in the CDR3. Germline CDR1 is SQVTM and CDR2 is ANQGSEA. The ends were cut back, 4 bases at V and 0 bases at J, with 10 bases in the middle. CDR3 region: CSVASGYSNQPQHF. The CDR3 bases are TGCAGCGTTGCATCCGGGTATAGCAATCAGCCCCAGCATTTT.

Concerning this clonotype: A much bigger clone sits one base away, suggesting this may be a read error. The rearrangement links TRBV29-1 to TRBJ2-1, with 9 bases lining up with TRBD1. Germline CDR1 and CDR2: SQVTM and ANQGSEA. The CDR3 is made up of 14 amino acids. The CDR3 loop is CSVEDGTGSHERFF. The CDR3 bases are TGCAGCGTTGAAGATGGGACAGGGAGCCATGAGCGGTTCTTC.